This TCR beta chain appears in the sequencing data of a study of OX40 agonist ivuxolimab in advanced cancers. Overall study context: The drug used for patients, ivuxolimab, was an agonistic anti-OX40 (CD134) antibody.

Sequenced by immunoSEQ multiplex PCR; TCRdb stores in-frame clones only, minus some. Of about 80,000 clones listed, roughly 91% are singletons. CDR1 is MNHEY and CDR2 is SMNVEV in the germline V gene (reference sequence). With V trimmed by 3 bases and J by 1 base, 5 bases remained unmatched. This CDR3 has 16 residues. Sequenced material: CD4+ or CD8+ T cells sorted from blood, taken in a trial of the OX40 agonist ivuxolimab. V and J are TRBV27 and TRBJ1-5; TRBD1 matches 8 bases. This receptor was obtained from an adult with an advanced solid tumor such as melanoma, head and neck, liver or kidney cancer. CDR3: CASSLTGDGSNQPQHF. The CDR3 DNA reads as TGTGCCAGCAGTTTGACAGGGGATGGGAGCAATCAGCCCCAGCATTTT.